Following are 26 T cell receptor beta chains from one sample sequenced in a study of T cell repertoires in cytomegalovirus infection. These receptors have no identified antigens. TCRdb called the reads again in MiXCR, with one record for every CDR3 protein. The data show 300,000 to 400,000 distinct CDR3 sequences, 25% to 30% seen once. Here the sequenced sample was cultured PBMCs, taken from culture after CMV antigen stimulation. Receptors were obtained from a human donor in good health (CMV status not recorded). Some clones in this sample may be carry-over from other donors' samples.

This clonotype was counted a few times. J is TRBJ2-1 and V is TRBV10-3; D is perhaps TRBD2 (5 bases). V lost 2 bases and J 6 bases, leaving 17 bases between the germline ends. The CDR3 is 16 amino acids. Germline lookup yields CDR1 ENHRY and CDR2 SYGVKD. In DNA form, the CDR3 reads TGTGCCATCAGTGAGAAGCGGCGGAGTTACTCCAATGAGCAGTTCTTC. It translates to CAISEKRRSYSNEQFF.

This clonotype was seen only a few times. The rearrangement joins TRBV6-6 to TRBJ1-1; D not certain. The length of the CDR3 is 11 residues. Germline CDR1 reads MNHNY; CDR2 reads SVGAGI (reference sequence). With 6 bases removed from V and 11 bases from J, the gap between germline ends came to 13 bases. The CDR3 sequence is CASSHTSYAFF. CDR3 bases: TGTGCCAGCAGCCATACCTCGTACGCTTTCTTT.

The chain links TRBV7-9 to TRBJ1-4; TRBD1 matches 7 bases. Germline CDR1 SEHNR, CDR2 FQNEAQ (reference sequence). The CDR3 sequence is 15 residues long. The V segment lost 4 bases and the J segment 3 bases; nucleotides outside the gene matches: 5. Written as DNA, the CDR3 is TGTGCCAGCAGCTCGACAGGGCTGGCTAATGAAAAACTGTTTTTT. Its protein is CASSSTGLANEKLFF.

In its sample, this clonotype was seen many times. The V gene is TRBV7-3, the J gene TRBJ1-2, with D possibly being TRBD1 (5 bases). V lost 5 bases and J lost 4, with 14 bases in between. CDR3 length equals 14 residues. Germline V gives CDR1 SGHTA, CDR2 FQGTGA. In DNA form, the CDR3 reads TGTGCCAGCAGCCTTTCGGGGGATAGCTATGGCTACACCTTC. This encodes CASSLSGDSYGYTF. The full variable domain, rest sourced from reference TRBV7-3 and TRBJ1-2, is GAGVSQTPSNKVTEKGKYVELRCDPISGHTALYWYRQSLGQGPEFLIYFQGTGAADDSGLPNDRFFAVRPEGSVSTLKIQRTERGDSAVYLCASSLSGDSYGYTFGSGTRLTVV.

The chain is built from TRBV6-6 and TRBJ2-7; a possible D gene is TRBD2 (6 bases). The CDR3 loop spans 15 amino acids. Trimming removed 6 bases from V and 3 bases from J, with 18 bases in between. In germline, CDR1 is MNHNY, CDR2 SVGAGI (reference sequence). The CDR3 DNA follows: TGTGCCAGCAGCTACCTTTCCGGGGGTGGCTACGAGCAGTACTTC. It yields the protein CASSYLSGGGYEQYF.

CDR3 region: CASSVSRGANTEAFF. The DNA of the CDR3 is TGTGCCAGCAGCGTGTCTCGGGGGGCTAACACTGAAGCTTTCTTT. This chain links TRBV9 with TRBJ1-1; maybe TRBD1 (6 bases). The CDR3 loop spans 15 amino acids. V lost 2 bases to trimming and J lost 2 bases, with 13 bases between them. Looked up from germline, CDR1 is SGDLS and CDR2 is YYNGEE.

The V and J genes are TRBV11-2 and TRBJ2-1; no firm D call. The ends were cut back, 0 bases at V and 0 bases at J, with 9 bases in the middle. Germline CDR1 SGHAT, CDR2 FQNNGV. CDR3 length: 16 residues. CDR3 protein: CASSLDLDSSYNEQFF. CDR3 DNA sequence: TGTGCCAGCAGCTTAGATCTCGATAGCTCCTACAATGAGCAGTTCTTC. The whole variable domain, filled in from reference TRBV11-2 and TRBJ2-1, reads EAGVAQSPRYKIIEKRQSVAFWCNPISGHATLYWYQQILGQGPKLLIQFQNNGVVDDSQLPKDRFSAERLKGVDSTLKIQPAKLEDSAVYLCASSLDLDSSYNEQFFGPGTRLTVL.

In this sample, this clonotype turned up a few times. This chain links TRBV30 with TRBJ2-5, with D perhaps TRBD1 or TRBD2 (6 bases each). Germline-derived CDR1 and CDR2 are GTSNPN and SVGIG (reference sequence). There are 15 residues in the CDR3. Trimming cost V 4 bases and J 4 bases, with 19 bases left between them. The CDR3 nucleotides are TGTGCCTGGAAGGGGGGAGCGGCCTCAAGAGAGACCCAGTACTTC. It translates to CAWKGGAASRETQYF.

The chain joins TRBV6-1 to TRBJ1-5; TRBD1 aligns across 8 bases. From germline, CDR1 is MNHNS and CDR2 SASEGT. This CDR3 comprises 16 residues. V dropped 2 bases and J dropped 2; count of bases not matched to a gene: 5. The CDR3 spells CASSELETGGNQPQHF. As DNA, the CDR3 is TGTGCCAGCAGTGAATTAGAGACAGGGGGCAATCAGCCCCAGCATTTT.

The V and J genes are TRBV5-4 and TRBJ2-3; D remains unclear. Germline lookup yields CDR1 SGHNT and CDR2 YYREEE (reference sequence). V lost 5 bases to trimming and J lost 1 base, with 14 bases between them. This CDR3 has 15 amino acids. The CDR3 sequence is CASRELGMGTDTQYF. The CDR3 DNA reads TGTGCCAGCAGAGAGTTGGGTATGGGCACAGATACGCAGTATTTT. The whole variable domain, remainder taken from reference TRBV5-4 and TRBJ2-3, is ETGVTQSPTHLIKTRGQQVTLRCSSQSGHNTVSWYQQALGQGPQFIFQYYREEENGRGNFPPRFSGLQFPNYSSELNVNALELDDSALYLCASRELGMGTDTQYFGPGTRLTVL.

The V call is TRBV10-3, the J call TRBJ1-2, with 9 bases identical to TRBD1. Trimming cost V 5 bases and J 2 bases; bases outside gene matches: 3. CDR3 size: 14 residues. In germline, CDR1 is ENHRY, CDR2 SYGVKD. The CDR3 nucleotides read TGTGCCATCAGTTCGGGACAGGGAAACTATGGCTACACCTTC. Protein: CAISSGQGNYGYTF.

In this sample, this clonotype turned up many times. The rearrangement links TRBV7-2 to TRBJ2-5; D remains ambiguous. The germline V gene has CDR1 SGHTA and CDR2 FQGNSA. V lost 1 base and J lost 4, with 13 bases in between. The CDR3 contains 15 residues. The CDR3 loop reads CASSLVVPYVETQYF. The DNA for the CDR3 is TGTGCCAGCAGCTTAGTGGTTCCCTACGTAGAGACCCAGTACTTC.

The chain has TRBV5-1 and TRBJ1-1; TRBD1 might be the D (5 bases). The CDR3 loop spans 13 amino acids. V gave up 4 bases and J gave up 4 bases, with 11 bases separating them. Germline V gives CDR1 SGHRS, CDR2 YFSETQ. In DNA, the CDR3 is TGCGCCAGCAGCGCCCAGGGAAGCACTGAAGCTTTCTTT. Translating gives CASSAQGSTEAFF. The whole variable domain, remainder taken from reference TRBV5-1 and TRBJ1-1, is KAGVTQTPRYLIKTRGQQVTLSCSPISGHRSVSWYQQTPGQGLQFLFEYFSETQRNKGNFPGRFSGRQFSNSRSEMNVSTLELGDSALYLCASSAQGSTEAFFGQGTRLTVV.

The chain joins TRBV19 to TRBJ2-1; D is possibly TRBD1 (5 bases). The germline V gene encodes CDR1 LNHDA and CDR2 SQIVND (reference sequence). The CDR3 sequence is 13 residues long. The V end lost 6 bases, the J end lost 5 bases, and 11 bases lay between the germline ends. The CDR3: CASRLDRNNEQFF. CDR3 DNA sequence: TGTGCCAGTAGATTAGACAGAAACAATGAGCAGTTCTTC.

This clonotype was picked up a small number of times. The rearrangement joins TRBV18 to TRBJ2-2; TRBD1 or TRBD2 may be the D gene (5 bases each). The V end lost 2 bases, the J end lost 7 bases, and 14 bases lay between the germline ends. CDR1 and CDR2 from the germline V gene are KGHSH and LQKENI. The CDR3 contains 15 residues. CDR3 DNA: TGTGCCAGCTCACCATACGCCAGAGGGGACGGGGAGCTGTTTTTT. Protein sequence: CASSPYARGDGELFF.

Only a few counts were recorded for this clonotype. This chain connects TRBV28 to TRBJ2-5; the D is unclear. CDR3 length: 15 residues. V lost 2 bases, J lost 1 base, and 11 bases lay in between. Germline V gene sequence: CDR1 MDHEN, CDR2 SYDVKM. The CDR3 DNA is TGTGCCAGCAGTTTACTCGGGCCAGTCCAAGAGACCCAGTACTTC. It is translated as CASSLLGPVQETQYF. The entire variable domain, with the rest obtained from reference TRBV28 and TRBJ2-5, is as follows: DVKVTQSSRYLVKRTGEKVFLECVQDMDHENMFWYRQDPGLGLRLIYFSYDVKMKEKGDIPEGYSVSREKKERFSLILESASTNQTSMYLCASSLLGPVQETQYFGPGTRLLVL.

V is TRBV5-1 and J is TRBJ2-1, with D possibly being TRBD2 (5 bases). This CDR3 has 15 amino acids. Germline V gene data show CDR1 as SGHRS and CDR2 as YFSETQ. V lost 3 bases and J 6 bases, leaving 16 bases between the germline ends. This chain's CDR3 is CASSSSLRTANEQFF. CDR3 sequence (DNA): TGCGCCAGCAGCTCCTCACTACGGACTGCCAATGAGCAGTTCTTC. The full variable domain, in which reference TRBV5-1 and TRBJ2-1 provide the parts outside the CDR3, is KAGVTQTPRYLIKTRGQQVTLSCSPISGHRSVSWYQQTPGQGLQFLFEYFSETQRNKGNFPGRFSGRQFSNSRSEMNVSTLELGDSALYLCASSSSLRTANEQFFGPGTRLTVL.

The gene calls are TRBV7-2 and TRBJ1-3, with D unresolved. CDR3 length: 14 residues. V dropped 4 bases and J dropped 2 bases, with 9 bases sitting between them. Germline CDR1 reads SGHTA; CDR2 reads FQGNSA. The DNA of the CDR3 is TGTGCCAGCAGCTCCGGAGGCACTGGAAACACCATATATTTT. Protein sequence: CASSSGGTGNTIYF.

V and J are TRBV18 and TRBJ2-7, with TRBD2 identical over 9 bases. The J segment lost 4 bases and the V segment lost 3 bases, leaving 13 bases of the junction unmatched. Looked up from germline, CDR1 is KGHSH and CDR2 is LQKENI. CDR3 size: 17 residues. This CDR3 is CASSPRTGTSNQYEQYF. The CDR3 nucleotides read TGTGCCAGCTCACCGCGAACCGGGACTAGCAATCAATACGAGCAGTACTTC.

This clonotype was detected a few times. The chain carries TRBV7-3 and TRBJ2-1, with TRBD2 as a possible D gene (7 bases). This CDR3 region has 15 residues. The germline V and J ends were trimmed by 5 bases and 3 bases, with 14 bases remaining between them. Germline CDR1 is SGHTA and CDR2 is FQGTGA. This CDR3 is CASSERGGFYNEQFF. The CDR3, as DNA: TGTGCCAGCAGCGAAAGGGGGGGCTTCTACAATGAGCAGTTCTTC.

This clonotype was counted between two and nine times. For the CDR3, the DNA is TGTGCCAGCAGCACAGGGGGTGGCACCGGGGAGCTGTTTTTT. Residues: CASSTGGGTGELFF. This chain links TRBV7-3 with TRBJ2-2, with 8 bases matching TRBD1. This CDR3 contains 14 residues. With 5 bases clipped from V and 4 bases from J, the junction kept 3 bases outside the gene matches. Germline assignment: CDR1 SGHTA and CDR2 FQGTGA.

On this clonotype: One end of the junction does not line up with germline, which may come from a read error. The J gene is TRBJ2-5, the V gene TRBV12-3 or TRBV12-4, with D perhaps matching TRBD1 (8 bases). CDR3 length: 15 amino acids. Here the CDR3 DNA reads TGTGCCAGCAGTTCACAGGGGGGGACCCAAGAGAACCAGTACTTC. Protein sequence: CASSSQGGTQENQYF.

This clonotype appeared a few times. The CDR3 DNA reads TGTGCCAGCAGTGTCCGACAGGGACCCCCAGATACGCAGTATTTT. Translated, it gives CASSVRQGPPDTQYF. The chain couples TRBV6-1 to TRBJ2-3; TRBD1 agrees at 7 bases. The germline CDR1 and CDR2 sequences are MNHNS and SASEGT. The CDR3 consists of 15 residues. The J segment lost 4 bases and the V segment lost 4 bases, leaving 8 bases of the junction unmatched.

In its sample, this clonotype was seen a few times. V gene TRBV6-2 or TRBV6-3 combines with J gene TRBJ2-7, with 13 bases identical to TRBD2. There are 15 residues in the CDR3. In germline, CDR1 is MNHEY, CDR2 SVGEGT. V trimming: 7 bases; J trimming: 2 bases; junction bases outside the gene matches: 5. CDR3 sequence reads: CASKLAGGTPYEQYF. The CDR3 bases are TGTGCCAGCAAACTAGCGGGAGGGACCCCCTACGAGCAGTACTTC.

The chain is built from TRBV20-1 and TRBJ2-6; D not certain. The germline CDR1 and CDR2 sequences are DFQATT and SNEGSKA (reference sequence). Trimming cost V 3 bases and J 2 bases, with 14 bases left between them. The CDR3 has 16 amino acids. The CDR3 is CSARDARGTGANVLTF. CDR3 bases: TGCAGTGCTAGGGATGCCCGTGGGACTGGGGCCAACGTCCTGACTTTC.

The chain employs TRBV7-8 and TRBJ1-1, with D perhaps matching TRBD1 (6 bases). V was pared by 3 bases and J by 1 base, with 15 bases between. Per the germline V gene, CDR1 is SGHVS and CDR2 is FQNEAQ. The CDR3 covers 16 residues. CDR3 in amino acids: CASSFLYRAPNTEAFF. The DNA for the CDR3 is TGTGCCAGCAGCTTTCTGTACAGGGCACCGAACACTGAAGCTTTCTTT.